Sequencing of this T cell receptor beta chain was carried out in a study of blood T cell repertoires in COVID-19 (TCRdb year 2020). Context from the whole study: Samples from collaborators originated in the United States, Italy and Spain and spanned both the acute and convalescent phases of COVID-19. The material from the prospective study consisted of cDNA or gDNA derived from T cells, B-cell-depleted T cells, or PBMCs. Subjects who had been exposed to COVID-19, were actively infected with it, or had recovered from it provided the deeply sampled blood TCRbeta repertoires that made up the dataset. The repertoires were released in a freely available public database meant as a resource for research on the immune response to SARS-CoV-2. Samples were obtained from the ongoing ImmuneRACE study (first 160 participants) and from about 1,300 subjects provided by 6 global collaborators. Sample metadata almost always included a de-identified subject ID, COVID-19 status, age in years and sex. Where available, HLA class I and class II types were taken from metadata supplied by the sample provider and were not determined by assay-based typing.

TCRbeta CDR3 regions were amplified from genomic DNA using the immunoSEQ Assay, a bias-controlled multiplex PCR. The authors' analysis ran thus. The number of nucleated cells in each sample was estimated from the amplification of reference gene primers within the assay. To quantify the absolute abundance of each unique TCRbeta CDR3 rearrangement, sequence reads were collapsed and filtered. For each sample, productive Simpson clonality was calculated as the square root of Simpson's diversity index across productive rearrangements. Not all clones reach the TCRdb copy of this immuneACCESS table, which keeps in-frame sequences only. Checked studies attribute under half of the gap to unresolved V genes and leave the rest unexplained. That table supplies the V and J calls and clone size; D and trimming were determined from the DNA. The sample table lists 39,000 or so clones, 80% to 90% of them with a count of one. Roughly 6.2% of the sample is in the top ten clones.

According to the germline V gene, CDR1 reads WSHSY and CDR2 reads SAAADI. The trim is 8 bases for V and 7 bases for J, with a gap of 11 bases between the germline ends. From the cysteine up to the phenylalanine, the CDR3 has a length of 11 residues. Only CDR3 DNA remains: 33 bases, in frame from the first base. Findings and caveats that apply to the study as a whole: The quantity of clinical and demographic metadata differed by source and by participant and was supplied without curation.

Worth noting for this clone: Its cognate antigen has yet to be identified. Base qualities are missing; no much larger clone stands one base away.

The collaborating institutions used their own protocols to collect whole blood in K2EDTA tubes. For TCRbeta analysis, collaborators shipped samples in one of three forms: frozen whole blood, isolated PBMCs, or DNA extracted from either of those sample types. The sample taken for sequencing was peripheral blood. This clonotype originated in a human donor in a cohort sampled during active COVID-19. Rearrangement joined TRBV10-2 to TRBJ1-1; the D segment could be TRBD1, given 5 matching bases. The CDR3 amino acid sequence is: CASSTGGEAFF. The nucleotide sequence reads TGCGCCAGCTCCACCGGGGGTGAAGCTTTCTTT.